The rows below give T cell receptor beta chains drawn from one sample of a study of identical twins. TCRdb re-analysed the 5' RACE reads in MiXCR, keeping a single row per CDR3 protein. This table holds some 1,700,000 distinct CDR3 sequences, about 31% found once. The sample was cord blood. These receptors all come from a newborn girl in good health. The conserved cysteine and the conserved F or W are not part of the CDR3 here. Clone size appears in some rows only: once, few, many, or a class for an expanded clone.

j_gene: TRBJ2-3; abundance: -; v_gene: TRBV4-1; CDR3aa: ASSQPGTGKVDTQY
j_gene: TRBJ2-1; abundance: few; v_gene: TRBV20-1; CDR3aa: SARWGDEQF
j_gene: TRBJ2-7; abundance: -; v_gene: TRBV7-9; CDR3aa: ASSFQGPGSHEQY
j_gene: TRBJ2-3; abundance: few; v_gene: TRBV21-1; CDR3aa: ASSKKTGADTQY
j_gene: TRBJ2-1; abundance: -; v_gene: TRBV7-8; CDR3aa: ASSPLPSSSYNEQF
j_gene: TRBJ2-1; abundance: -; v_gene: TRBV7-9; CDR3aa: ASSLGRTGSMDEQF
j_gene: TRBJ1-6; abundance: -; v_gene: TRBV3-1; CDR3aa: ASSQDRLGQVNSPPH
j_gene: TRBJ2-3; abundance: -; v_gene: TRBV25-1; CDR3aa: ASPQSSTDTQY
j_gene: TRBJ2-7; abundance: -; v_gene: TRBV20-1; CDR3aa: SARLTGTGSYEQY
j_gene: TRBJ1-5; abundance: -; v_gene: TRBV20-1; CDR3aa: SARQGSDDQPQH
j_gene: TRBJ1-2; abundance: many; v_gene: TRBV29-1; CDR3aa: SVGQGGYT
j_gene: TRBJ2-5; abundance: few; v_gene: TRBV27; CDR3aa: ASRSGTGSTQY